The entry below gives a single TCR beta chain sequence along with its context. This clone appeared many times. Its antigen is unknown. Base-call qualities are not available, and no considerably larger clone is one nucleotide away. The library was generated by PCR. The reads were generated on an Illumina HiSeq 4000. High-throughput sequencing was used to profile the TCR beta-chain CDR3 region of each patient. The source study handled its data this way. A classifier to discriminate distant-metastatic papillary thyroid cancer patients was built from CDR3 differences across clinicopathological groups. To measure repertoire diversity the researchers used the Shannon index, while the Morisita-Horn index served to gauge how similar the tumor and blood repertoires were. TCRdb trimmed public reads at Q25 via fastp, called clones via MiXCR and kept in-frame beta chains. The V and J calls follow TCRdb's processing rather than the paper's. This sample has about 27,000 clones in its table, and roughly 19% of those were observed once. In total, the top ten clones hold approximately 30% of the sample.

This record belongs to a study of metastatic and nonmetastatic thyroid tumors (dated by TCRdb to 2020 to 2021). Study-wide context: Repertoires were compared across peripheral blood and tumor or nodule tissue samples from malignant and benign thyroid patients. Study-level results and caveats: In both blood and tumor samples, TCR beta diversity was reported to be significantly higher in malignant tumors than in benign nodules.

Sequences SGHRS (CDR1) and YFSETQ (CDR2) are obtained from the germline V gene. Inclusive of the bounding cysteine and phenylalanine, the CDR3 is 15 residues long. The DNA shown is the 45-base CDR3, in frame from base 1. V is pruned by 4 bases and J by 3 bases, leaving 7 bases of the junction without a gene match. No patient had received any treatment before thyroid surgery. Patient clinical samples collected from about 2011 to 2018 were retrospectively analysed using T-cell receptor beta sequencing. The clonotype originates from a male donor with papillary thyroid cancer or a benign thyroid nodule (not recorded which). Some clones in this sample may be carry-over from other donors' samples. Material: blood. The chain is made from TRBV5-1 and TRBJ2-1; 7 bases in the junction line up with TRBD1. The CDR3 sequence is CASSGGQPHYNEQFF. Read as DNA, the sequence is TGCGCCAGCAGCGGGGGACAGCCCCACTACAATGAGCAGTTCTTC.